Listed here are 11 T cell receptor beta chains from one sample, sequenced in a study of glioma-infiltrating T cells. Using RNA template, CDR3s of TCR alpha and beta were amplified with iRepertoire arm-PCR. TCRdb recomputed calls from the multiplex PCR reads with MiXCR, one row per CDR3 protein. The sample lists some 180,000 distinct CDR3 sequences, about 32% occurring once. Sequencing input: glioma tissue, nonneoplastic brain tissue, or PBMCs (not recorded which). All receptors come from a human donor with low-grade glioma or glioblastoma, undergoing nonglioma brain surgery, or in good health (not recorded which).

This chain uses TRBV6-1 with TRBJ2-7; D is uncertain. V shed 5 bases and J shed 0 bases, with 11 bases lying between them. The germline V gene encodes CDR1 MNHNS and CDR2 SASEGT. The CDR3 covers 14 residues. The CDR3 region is CASSYALSSYEQYF. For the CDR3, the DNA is TGTGCCAGCAGTTACGCACTTAGCTCCTACGAGCAGTACTTC.

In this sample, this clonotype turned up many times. The CDR3 here is CASSQGLAGNNEQFF. The CDR3 DNA reads as TGCGCCAGCAGCCAGGGACTAGCGGGAAACAATGAGCAGTTCTTC. This rearrangement joins TRBV4-1 to TRBJ2-1; 13 bases fit TRBD2. Germline CDR1 is MGHRA and CDR2 is YSYEKL. This CDR3 spans 15 amino acids. V was pared by 3 bases and J by 5 bases, with 1 base of the junction left unmatched.

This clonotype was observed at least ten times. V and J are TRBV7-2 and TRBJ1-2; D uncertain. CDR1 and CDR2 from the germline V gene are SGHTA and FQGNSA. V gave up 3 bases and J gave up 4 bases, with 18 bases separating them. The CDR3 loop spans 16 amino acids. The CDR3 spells CASSFSTVGGTYGYTF. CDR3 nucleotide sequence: TGTGCCAGCAGCTTCTCCACAGTCGGTGGCACCTATGGCTACACCTTC. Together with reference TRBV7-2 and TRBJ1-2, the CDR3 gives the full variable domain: GAGVSQSPSNKVTEKGKDVELRCDPISGHTALYWYRQSLGQGLEFLIYFQGNSAPDKSGLPSDRFSAERTGGSVSTLTIQRTQQEDSAVYLCASSFSTVGGTYGYTFGSGTRLTVV.

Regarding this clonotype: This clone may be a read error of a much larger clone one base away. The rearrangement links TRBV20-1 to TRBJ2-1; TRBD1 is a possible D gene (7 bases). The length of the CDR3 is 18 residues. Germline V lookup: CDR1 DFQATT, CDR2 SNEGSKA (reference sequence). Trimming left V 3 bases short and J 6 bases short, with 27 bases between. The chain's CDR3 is CSARGTAGALSPFNEQFF. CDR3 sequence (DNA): TGCAGTGCTAGGGGGACAGCGGGCGCGTTATCCCCCTTCAATGAGCAGTTCTTC.

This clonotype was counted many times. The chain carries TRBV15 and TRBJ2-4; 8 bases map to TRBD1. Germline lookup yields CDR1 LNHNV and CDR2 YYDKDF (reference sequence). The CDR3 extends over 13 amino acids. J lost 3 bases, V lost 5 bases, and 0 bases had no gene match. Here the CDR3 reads CATSGQGKNIQYF. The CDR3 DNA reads TGTGCCACCAGCGGACAGGGCAAAAACATTCAGTACTTC.

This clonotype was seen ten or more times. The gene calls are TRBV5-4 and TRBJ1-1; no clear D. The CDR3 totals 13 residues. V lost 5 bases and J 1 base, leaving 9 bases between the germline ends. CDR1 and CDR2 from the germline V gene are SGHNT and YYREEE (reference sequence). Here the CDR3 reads CASRVWWNTEAFF. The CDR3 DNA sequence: TGTGCCAGCAGGGTGTGGTGGAACACTGAAGCTTTCTTT. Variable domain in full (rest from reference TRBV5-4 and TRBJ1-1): ETGVTQSPTHLIKTRGQQVTLRCSSQSGHNTVSWYQQALGQGPQFIFQYYREEENGRGNFPPRFSGLQFPNYSSELNVNALELDDSALYLCASRVWWNTEAFFGQGTRLTVV.

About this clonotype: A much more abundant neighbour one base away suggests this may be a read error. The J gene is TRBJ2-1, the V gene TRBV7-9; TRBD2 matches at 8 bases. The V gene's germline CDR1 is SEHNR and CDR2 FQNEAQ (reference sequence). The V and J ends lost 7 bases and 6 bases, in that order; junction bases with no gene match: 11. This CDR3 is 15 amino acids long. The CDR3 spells CASNRGLEGVNEQFF. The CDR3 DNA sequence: TGTGCCAGCAACCGGGGACTAGAGGGAGTCAATGAGCAGTTCTTC.

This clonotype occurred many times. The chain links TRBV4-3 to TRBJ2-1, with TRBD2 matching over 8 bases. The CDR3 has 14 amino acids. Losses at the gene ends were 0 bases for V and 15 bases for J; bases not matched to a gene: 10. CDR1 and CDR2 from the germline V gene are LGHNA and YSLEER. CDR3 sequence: CASSQDRYGRVGFF. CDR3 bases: TGCGCCAGCAGCCAAGATCGATACGGGAGGGTGGGGTTCTTC.

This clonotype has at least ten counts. CDR3 nucleotide sequence: TGTGCCATCAGGGGTCTAGCGGCTCTGGAGACCCAGTACTTC. The encoded protein is CAIRGLAALETQYF. The rearrangement joins TRBV28 to TRBJ2-5; possible D gene TRBD2, 7 bases. Germline CDR1 reads MDHEN; CDR2 reads SYDVKM. CDR3 length: 14 amino acids. Deletions cut 10 bases from V and 5 bases from J, with 20 bases between.

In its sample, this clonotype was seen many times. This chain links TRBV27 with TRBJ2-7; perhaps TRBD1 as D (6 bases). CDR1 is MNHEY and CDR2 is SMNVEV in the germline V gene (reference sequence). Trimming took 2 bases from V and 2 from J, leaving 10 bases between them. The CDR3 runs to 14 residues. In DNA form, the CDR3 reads TGTGCCAGCAGTTTAACCTGGACAGCCTACGAGCAGTACTTC. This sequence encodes CASSLTWTAYEQYF.

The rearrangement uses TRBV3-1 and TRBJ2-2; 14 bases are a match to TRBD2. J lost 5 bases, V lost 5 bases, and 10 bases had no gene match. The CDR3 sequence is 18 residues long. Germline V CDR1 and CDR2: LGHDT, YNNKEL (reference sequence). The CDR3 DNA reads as TGTGCCAGCAGCACCCGACTAGCGGGAGGGCTGAAGACCGGGGAGCTGTTTTTT. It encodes CASSTRLAGGLKTGELFF. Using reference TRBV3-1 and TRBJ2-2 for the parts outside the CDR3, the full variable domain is DTAVSQTPKYLVTQMGNDKSIKCEQNLGHDTMYWYKQDSKKFLKIMFSYNNKELIINETVPNRFSPKSPDKAHLNLHINSLELGDSAVYFCASSTRLAGGLKTGELFFGEGSRLTVL.